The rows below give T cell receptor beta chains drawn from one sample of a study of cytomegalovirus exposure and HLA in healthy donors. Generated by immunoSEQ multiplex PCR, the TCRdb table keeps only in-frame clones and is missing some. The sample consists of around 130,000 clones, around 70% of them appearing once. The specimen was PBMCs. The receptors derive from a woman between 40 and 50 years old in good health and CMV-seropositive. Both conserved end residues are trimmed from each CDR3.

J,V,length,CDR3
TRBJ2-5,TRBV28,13,ASPPRRDLQETQY
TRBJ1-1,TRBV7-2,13,ASSLEVDGNMEAF
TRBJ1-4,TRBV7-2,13,ASRGSQGPYEKLF
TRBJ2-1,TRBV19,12,ASSMGNSRNEQF
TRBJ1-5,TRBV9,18,ASSVEGIPGAGGTDQPQH
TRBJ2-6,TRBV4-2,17,ASSQEVIAGGTGANVLT
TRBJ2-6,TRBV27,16,ASSPQYYTGVGANVLT
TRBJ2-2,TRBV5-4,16,ASSSTSGRALFAGELF
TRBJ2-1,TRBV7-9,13,SSSLGSTGLKVQF
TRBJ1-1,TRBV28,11,ASSQPGGTEAF
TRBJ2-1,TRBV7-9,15,ASSLIVRTSGSREQF
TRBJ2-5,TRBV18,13,ASSPPAGGAETQY
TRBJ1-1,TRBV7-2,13,ASRLATGGNTEAF
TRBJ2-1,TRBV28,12,ASGGSNSYNEQF
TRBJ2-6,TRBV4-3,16,ASSQTSGGLSGANVLT
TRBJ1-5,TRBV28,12,ASRGRQGYQPQH
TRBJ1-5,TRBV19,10,ASSIWSKDQH
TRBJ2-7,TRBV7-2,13,ASSQQGLGSYEQY
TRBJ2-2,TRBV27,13,ASSLAGVHTGELF
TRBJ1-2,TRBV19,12,ASSISRGTPSYT
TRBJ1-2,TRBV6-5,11,ASRSDKNYGYT
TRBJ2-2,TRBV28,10,ASSRGSLELF
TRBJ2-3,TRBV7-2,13,ASSFSGGDTDTQY
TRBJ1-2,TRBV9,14,ASSQTGDPRNYGYT
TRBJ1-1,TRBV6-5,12,ASSYEAANTEAF
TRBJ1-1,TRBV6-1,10,ASSAEATEAF
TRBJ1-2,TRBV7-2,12,ASSLNPAVYGYT
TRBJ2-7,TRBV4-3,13,ASSPRTSGRNEQY
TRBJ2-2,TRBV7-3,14,ASSLTGGQNTGELF
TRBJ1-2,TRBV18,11,ASSPSLGVGYT